Reported below is one TCR beta chain. Its target is not known. The germline and genes are mouse ones. The CDR3 end is not reached by the read, which stops 1 residue before it; the germline J gene fills it in. Trimming removed 4 bases at V and 1 base at J, with 12 bases between. Germline V gene data show CDR1 as LGHNA and CDR2 as YSYQKL. This CDR3 has 15 residues. The data stem from a study of tissue T cells after allogeneic stem cell transplantation. The study's findings and limits: Which tissue TCRs were alloreactive or antigen-specific was not determined. Some clones might be persisting host cells. Shared clones across patients were few; motif clustering revealed tissue-specific shared signatures. Tissue-detected TCR repertoire was only partly captured by blood and spleen T cells.

Clones were read by immunoSEQ multiplex PCR, and TCRdb kept only the in-frame ones, dropping some. The table includes 5,500 to 7,500 clones, less than 60% detected once. The time point: mouse harvest day 7 after allogeneic transplant. Each mouse received 10^7 T-cell-depleted marrow cells plus 10^6 splenic CD5+ T cells by tail vein. The sequenced material came from lymph node tissue. V is TRBV2 and J is TRBJ2-3; no clear D. This sequence originates from a female BALB/c mouse given C57BL/6 T cells with graft-versus-host disease after an allogeneic hematopoietic cell transplant. The CDR3 protein is CASSLGRQGAETLYF. CDR3 bases read: TGTGCCAGCAGCCTCGGGAGGCAGGGTGCAGAAACGCTGTAT.